A selection of T cell receptor beta chains follows, all from one sample in a study of T cell responses to AZD1222 COVID-19 vaccine. Generated by immunoSEQ multiplex PCR, the TCRdb table keeps only in-frame clones and is missing some. The sample has about 70,000 clones, 83% seen once. Source: peripheral blood, taken 28 days after the second AZD1222 dose. The receptors derive from an adult who received the AZD1222 COVID-19 vaccine. Both conserved end residues are part of each CDR3. Each record gives: D gene, J gene, clone size, V gene, CDR3 protein, CDR3 DNA. A D gene is named only where the DNA matches it firmly. Only some rows state a clone size, as once, few, many or a class for expanded clones.

TRBD1 | TRBJ2-7 | NA | TRBV6-2/TRBV6-3 | CASSRGDRESDEQYF | TGTGCCAGCAGTCGGGGGGACAGGGAGTCGGACGAGCAGTACTTC
NA | TRBJ1-4 | NA | TRBV7-6 | CASSSSRGGGEKLFF | TGTGCCAGCAGCTCTTCTCGGGGAGGTGGAGAAAAACTGTTTTTT
NA | TRBJ1-1 | few | TRBV6-5 | CASSYSGGGSTEAFF | TGTGCCAGCAGTTACTCGGGCGGGGGCAGCACTGAAGCTTTCTTT
NA | TRBJ2-7 | NA | TRBV3-1/TRBV3-2 | CASSHETGTARSYEQYF | TGTGCCAGCAGCCATGAAACCGGGACTGCACGATCCTACGAGCAGTACTTC
NA | TRBJ1-6 | once | TRBV5-6 | CASSFSGRDSPLHF | TGTGCCAGCAGCTTCTCAGGGAGGGATTCACCCCTCCACTTT
NA | TRBJ1-2 | NA | TRBV6-1 | CASSEPGRVGGYTF | TGTGCCAGCAGTGAACCGGGGAGGGTTGGTGGCTACACCTTC
NA | TRBJ1-4 | once | TRBV5-1 | CASSFSPLNEKLFF | TGCGCCAGCAGCTTTAGCCCGCTTAATGAAAAACTGTTTTTT
NA | TRBJ1-5 | NA | TRBV19 | CASSPRTENLPQHF | TGTGCCAGTAGTCCCCGGACCGAAAATCTGCCCCAGCATTTT
NA | TRBJ1-2 | NA | TRBV4-1 | CASSQDPAHYGYTF | TGCGCCAGCAGCCAAGATCCGGCCCACTATGGCTACACCTTC
NA | TRBJ1-2 | NA | TRBV27 | CASRRRGSGYGYTF | TGTGCCAGCAGACGTCGGGGCTCGGGCTATGGCTACACCTTC
NA | TRBJ1-5 | NA | TRBV7-2 | CASSRDNNQPQHF | TGTGCCAGCAGCCGGGACAACAATCAGCCCCAGCATTTT
NA | TRBJ1-6 | NA | TRBV5-1 | CASSLDAGTHNSPLHF | TGCGCCAGCAGCTTGGATGCAGGGACCCATAATTCACCCCTCCACTTT
NA | TRBJ2-5 | NA | TRBV9 | CASNLGGQETQYF | TGTGCCAGCAACCTCGGGGGCCAAGAGACCCAGTACTTC
TRBD1 | TRBJ1-4 | once | TRBV7-9 | CASSLWAGGDTNEKLFF | TGTGCCAGCAGCTTATGGGCAGGGGGCGATACTAATGAAAAACTGTTTTTT
NA | TRBJ2-2 | NA | TRBV3-1/TRBV3-2 | CASSPTDWNTGELFF | TGTGCCAGCAGCCCTACAGACTGGAACACCGGGGAGCTGTTTTTT
TRBD1 | TRBJ2-3 | few | TRBV4-2 | CASSFRGQDADTQYF | TGTGCCAGCAGCTTCCGGGGACAGGACGCAGATACGCAGTATTTT
NA | TRBJ1-5 | NA | TRBV6-6 | CASSSSQGSGQPQHF | TGTGCCAGCAGCTCCTCACAGGGAAGTGGTCAGCCCCAGCATTTT
NA | TRBJ1-4 | NA | TRBV6-5 | CASVPGDGLEKLFF | TGTGCCAGCGTGCCAGGGGACGGACTTGAAAAACTGTTTTTT
NA | TRBJ1-1 | NA | TRBV11-2 | CASSRRGVGNTEAFF | TGTGCCAGCAGCCGTCGGGGGGTTGGAAACACTGAAGCTTTCTTT
NA | TRBJ1-2 | NA | TRBV28 | CASSLGSPHGYTF | TGTGCCAGCAGTCTGGGGAGTCCTCATGGCTACACCTTC
NA | TRBJ2-1 | NA | TRBV9 | CASGRGSYNEQFF | TGTGCCAGCGGACGAGGCTCCTACAATGAGCAGTTCTTC
TRBD1 | TRBJ2-7 | NA | TRBV28 | CASSFRDREYF | TGTGCCAGCAGTTTCCGGGACAGGGAGTACTTC
NA | TRBJ2-5 | NA | TRBV6-1 | CASSELRVPETQYF | TGTGCCAGCAGTGAACTCAGGGTACCAGAGACCCAGTACTTC
TRBD1 | TRBJ1-5 | NA | TRBV28 | CASSSDRGDSNQPQHF | TGTGCCAGCAGCTCGGACAGGGGAGATAGCAATCAGCCCCAGCATTTT